The 29 T cell receptor beta chains below were found in one sample sequenced in a study of blood T cell repertoires in COVID-19. The protocol was immunoSEQ multiplex PCR, while the TCRdb copy is restricted to in-frame clones and leaves out a portion. The sample includes 170,000 or so clones, 87% seen only once; the top ten take around 6.5%. Sequenced sample: PBMCs or T cells enriched from blood (not recorded which). These receptors came from a woman in her fifties or sixties who had recovered from COVID-19.

The chain recombines TRBV7-2 with TRBJ1-4; 10 bases fit TRBD1. The CDR3 has 15 residues. The V and J ends lost 5 bases and 8 bases, in that order; junction bases with no gene match: 8. Germline values: CDR1 SGHTA, CDR2 FQGNSA. The chain's CDR3 is CASSDRGRLGEKLFF. The CDR3 nucleotides read TGTGCCAGCAGCGACAGGGGGCGCTTAGGGGAAAAACTGTTTTTT.

The genes are TRBV28 and TRBJ2-2; D remains ambiguous. CDR3 size: 16 residues. Between the trimmed V and J ends, which lost 5 bases and 8 bases, there was a span of 21 bases. In germline, CDR1 is MDHEN, CDR2 SYDVKM. CDR3 loop: CASSPMEGGQTGELFF. The CDR3 region has the DNA TGTGCCAGCAGTCCTATGGAAGGCGGTCAGACGGGGGAGCTGTTTTTT.

The V call is TRBV27, the J call TRBJ2-1; possibly TRBD1 for D (6 bases). The CDR3 is made up of 13 amino acids. Germline V lookup: CDR1 MNHEY, CDR2 SMNVEV (reference sequence). This CDR3 reads CVTSTRTENEQFF. The CDR3 DNA is TGTGTCACCTCCACACGGACAGAAAATGAGCAGTTCTTC.

This clone was recorded a few times. V gene TRBV4-1 combines with J gene TRBJ2-2, with TRBD2 matching 8 bases. Germline CDR1 MGHRA, CDR2 YSYEKL. After removal of 4 bases from V and 4 bases from J, the junction contained 11 bases not matched to a gene. CDR3 length: 17 residues. The CDR3, as DNA: TGCGCCAGCAGCCCCGGACTAGCCGGTTTCTTCACCGGGGAGCTGTTTTTT. Translation: CASSPGLAGFFTGELFF.

The rearrangement uses TRBV5-1 and TRBJ2-5; 7 bases match TRBD2. There are 14 residues in the CDR3. With 2 bases clipped from V and 6 bases from J, the junction kept 7 bases outside the gene matches. The germline V gene has CDR1 SGHRS and CDR2 YFSETQ. The CDR3, as DNA: TGCGCCAGCAGCTTCGGATGGGGGGGACAGACCCAGTACTTC. Translated: CASSFGWGGQTQYF.

The J gene is TRBJ2-3, the V gene TRBV4-3; D is ambiguous. With 5 bases removed from V and 6 bases from J, the gap between germline ends came to 12 bases. CDR1 is LGHNA, CDR2 YSLEER, per germline. The CDR3 has 13 residues. The CDR3 sequence is CASSIKVRDTQYF. In nucleotides, the CDR3 is TGCGCCAGCAGCATAAAGGTCAGGGATACGCAGTATTTT.

The V call is TRBV12-3 or TRBV12-4, the J call TRBJ1-2; TRBD1 is a possible D gene (6 bases). There are 13 residues in the CDR3. Trimming pared 5 bases from V and 5 bases from J, leaving 12 bases between. The CDR3: CASSIWTAYGYTF. CDR3 DNA: TGTGCCAGCAGTATCTGGACAGCATATGGCTACACCTTC.

This chain joins TRBV14 and TRBJ2-2; TRBD2 matches 7 bases. Germline V gives CDR1 SGHDN, CDR2 FVKESK. This CDR3 has 17 amino acids. The ends lost 1 base at V and 5 bases at J; junction bases unmatched: 10. Here the CDR3 DNA reads TGTGCCAGCAGCCAAGGGATCCCGACGGGAGGTACCGGGGAGCTGTTTTTT. Residues: CASSQGIPTGGTGELFF.

The J gene is TRBJ1-5, the V gene TRBV11-2, with D tentatively TRBD1 (6 bases). CDR1 is SGHAT and CDR2 is FQNNGV in the germline V gene. The V gene lost 5 bases and the J gene lost 6 bases, with 17 bases spanning the gap. The CDR3 runs 15 residues. CDR3 bases: TGTGCCAGCAGCCCCGGCGCGGGGGGCGGTCAGCCCCAGCATTTT. As protein: CASSPGAGGGQPQHF.

J is TRBJ2-2 and V is TRBV3-1 (or the pseudogene TRBV3-2); TRBD2 might be the D (5 bases). Germline values: CDR1 LGHDT, CDR2 YNNKEL (reference sequence). The CDR3 is 14 amino acids. Trimming took off 8 bases at V and 0 bases at J, with 10 bases between the two ends. The CDR3 DNA reads as TGTGCCAGCCGACGGGGTACGAACACCGGGGAGCTGTTTTTT. This gives the protein CASRRGTNTGELFF.

The rearrangement links TRBV4-2 to TRBJ2-7, with 9 bases identical to TRBD2. In germline, CDR1 is LGHNA, CDR2 YNFKEQ. Trimming removed 0 bases from V and 5 bases from J; junction bases left unmatched: 5. The CDR3 runs 15 residues. The CDR3 loop is CASSQESSGINEQYF. DNA of the CDR3: TGTGCCAGCAGCCAAGAATCTAGCGGGATAAACGAGCAGTACTTC.

This sequence joins TRBV5-1 and TRBJ1-1, with 12 nucleotides matching TRBD1. J lost 1 base, V lost 0 bases, and 1 base had no gene match. The length of the CDR3 is 16 residues. CDR1 and CDR2 (germline): SGHRS, YFSETQ. The CDR3 protein is CASSLAGQGANTEAFF. Written as DNA, the CDR3 is TGCGCCAGCAGCTTGGCGGGACAGGGGGCGAACACTGAAGCTTTCTTT.

This chain links TRBV4-1 with TRBJ2-3; 8 nucleotides align to TRBD1. The V segment lost 3 bases and the J segment 1 base; nucleotides outside the gene matches: 3. CDR1 and CDR2 from the germline V gene are MGHRA and YSYEKL. This CDR3 comprises 15 residues. CDR3 protein: CASSHQGAGTDTQYF. The CDR3 DNA reads as TGCGCCAGCAGCCACCAGGGGGCGGGCACAGATACGCAGTATTTT.

V is TRBV28 and J is TRBJ1-1; possibly TRBD1 for D (6 bases). The germline gives CDR1 MDHEN, CDR2 SYDVKM. V lost 5 bases and J 4 bases, leaving 11 bases between the germline ends. This CDR3 is 13 amino acids long. CDR3 DNA sequence: TGTGCCAGCAGTCAACCCAGGGGCACTGAAGCTTTCTTT. Encoded protein: CASSQPRGTEAFF.

The chain combines TRBV10-2 with TRBJ2-1; 8 bases line up with TRBD1. There are 14 residues in the CDR3. V was pared by 5 bases and J by 7 bases, with 7 bases of the junction left unmatched. Germline V gene data show CDR1 as WSHSY and CDR2 as SAAADI. CDR3 protein: CASSPGGSGNEQFF. CDR3 nucleotides: TGCGCCAGCAGTCCAGGGGGCTCTGGGAATGAGCAGTTCTTC.

The gene calls are TRBV28 and TRBJ1-4, with D unresolved. This CDR3 comprises 14 residues. Trimming took 1 base from V and 2 from J, leaving 5 bases between them. Germline V gene sequence: CDR1 MDHEN, CDR2 SYDVKM. The CDR3 sequence is CASSLLETNEKLFF. The CDR3 nucleotides are TGTGCCAGCAGTTTATTGGAGACTAATGAAAAACTGTTTTTT.

The V call is TRBV3-1 (or the pseudogene TRBV3-2), the J call TRBJ2-7; unclear D gene. There are 12 residues in the CDR3. Trimming removed 2 bases from V and 3 bases from J, with 5 bases in between. Germline CDR1 is LGHDT and CDR2 is YNNKEL (reference sequence). The CDR3 nucleotides are TGTGCCAGCAGCCAAACTAACTACGAGCAGTACTTC. Protein sequence: CASSQTNYEQYF.

A word on this clone: The sample holds other DNA sequences that translate to the same CDR3. The V and J genes are TRBV4-1 and TRBJ2-7; 7 positions match TRBD1. Trimming at V came to 2 bases and at J to 1 base, leaving 2 bases not matched to a gene. In germline, CDR1 is MGHRA, CDR2 YSYEKL. CDR3 length equals 14 residues. The CDR3 sequence is CASSQPGQSYEQYF. In DNA form, the CDR3 reads TGCGCCAGCAGCCAACCGGGACAGTCCTACGAGCAGTACTTC.

The chain is built from TRBV6-6 and TRBJ2-4; TRBD1 might be the D (5 bases). Between the trimmed V and J ends, which lost 5 bases and 0 bases, there was a span of 17 bases. The CDR3 is made up of 17 amino acids. Germline CDR1 is MNHNY and CDR2 is SVGAGI (reference sequence). CDR3 loop: CASSGSRTPGAKNIQYF. The CDR3 bases are TGTGCCAGCAGTGGATCGAGGACACCGGGAGCCAAAAACATTCAGTACTTC.

The chain is built from TRBV11-3 and TRBJ2-7; TRBD2 matches at 7 bases. The CDR3 spans 14 residues. V shed 2 bases, J shed 3 bases, and the junction held 4 bases outside the gene matches. Germline V gene data show CDR1 as SGHNT and CDR2 as YENEEA. The CDR3 coding sequence is TGTGCCAGCAGCTTATACGGGAGGTTCTACGAGCAGTACTTC. Translated: CASSLYGRFYEQYF.

This rearrangement joins TRBV25-1 to TRBJ2-1, with a possible D match to TRBD2 (6 bases). The germline gives CDR1 MGHDK, CDR2 SYGVNS. This CDR3 spans 16 amino acids. With 3 bases removed from V and 4 bases from J, the gap between germline ends came to 16 bases. CDR3 sequence: CASSEGLYLDYNEQFF. As DNA, the CDR3 is TGTGCCAGCAGTGAGGGACTCTACCTCGATTACAATGAGCAGTTCTTC. Drawing the rest from reference TRBV25-1 and TRBJ2-1, the complete variable domain is EADIYQTPRYLVIGTGKKITLECSQTMGHDKMYWYQQDPGMELHLIHYSYGVNSTEKGDLSSESTVSRIRTEHFPLTLESARPSHTSQYLCASSEGLYLDYNEQFFGPGTRLTVL.

The sample holds a few counts of this clone. The chain couples TRBV3-1 (or the pseudogene TRBV3-2) to TRBJ1-1, with a possible D match to TRBD1 (5 bases). Looked up from germline, CDR1 is LGHDT and CDR2 is YNNKEL (reference sequence). The CDR3 runs to 14 residues. Trimming left V 3 bases short and J 6 bases short, with 14 bases between. This CDR3 reads CASSHGVQGSEAFF. In DNA, the CDR3 is TGTGCCAGCAGCCACGGCGTCCAGGGATCTGAAGCTTTCTTT.

The chain uses TRBV18 and TRBJ2-5, with TRBD1 as a possible D gene (5 bases). This CDR3 region has 14 residues. V was clipped by 3 bases and J by 2 bases, with 10 bases between them. Germline V gives CDR1 KGHSH, CDR2 LQKENI. CDR3 amino acids: CASSPGQTQETQYF. The CDR3 DNA sequence: TGTGCCAGCTCACCCGGACAAACTCAAGAGACCCAGTACTTC.

The V and J genes are TRBV11-2 and TRBJ2-3, with D possibly being TRBD2 (5 bases). Germline V gene sequence: CDR1 SGHAT, CDR2 FQNNGV. Trimming took 0 bases from V and 3 from J, leaving 7 bases between them. This CDR3 is 14 amino acids long. The CDR3 reads CASSLEVATDTQYF. The CDR3 DNA follows: TGTGCCAGCAGCTTAGAGGTAGCGACAGATACGCAGTATTTT.

The J gene is TRBJ2-5, the V gene TRBV27, with 7 nucleotides matching TRBD1. The CDR3 loop spans 14 amino acids. From germline, CDR1 is MNHEY and CDR2 SMNVEV (reference sequence). V lost 6 bases, J lost 5 bases, and 9 bases stayed unmatched. The CDR3, as DNA: TGTGCCAGCAGACAGGGGATGGCGAGGGAGACCCAGTACTTC. It is translated as CASRQGMARETQYF.

The count of this clone is one. The V and J genes are TRBV5-6 and TRBJ2-1; possibly TRBD2 for D (6 bases). This CDR3 has 16 residues. Looked up from germline, CDR1 is SGHDT and CDR2 is YYEEEE. Trimming took 2 bases from V and 3 from J, leaving 15 bases between them. The CDR3 region is CASSLSFWRGYNEQFF. Here the CDR3 DNA reads TGTGCCAGCAGCTTAAGCTTCTGGCGGGGCTACAATGAGCAGTTCTTC.

The rearrangement joins TRBV30 to TRBJ1-6; tentatively, D is TRBD1 (5 bases). V lost 3 bases, J lost 6 bases, and 15 bases lay in between. Germline V lookup: CDR1 GTSNPN, CDR2 SVGIG (reference sequence). CDR3 length: 15 amino acids. CDR3 sequence reads: CAWRSGGVFNSPLHF. CDR3 in DNA: TGTGCCTGGAGGAGTGGGGGGGTTTTTAATTCACCCCTCCACTTT.

This sequence joins TRBV3-1 (or the pseudogene TRBV3-2) and TRBJ1-5, with D uncertain. CDR3 length equals 14 residues. The V gene's germline CDR1 is LGHDT and CDR2 YNNKEL (reference sequence). The V end lost 1 base, the J end lost 1 base, and 5 bases lay between the germline ends. CDR3 in amino acids: CASSQGASNQPQHF. For the CDR3, the DNA is TGTGCCAGCAGCCAAGGGGCCAGCAATCAGCCCCAGCATTTT.

The rearrangement uses TRBV11-2 and TRBJ2-5; possibly TRBD1 for D (6 bases). This CDR3 is 16 amino acids long. Germline V gene data show CDR1 as SGHAT and CDR2 as FQNNGV. V was cut by 1 base and J by 2 bases, with 14 bases left in between. The DNA of the CDR3 is TGTGCCAGCAGCTTAGGGACAGCCCCAGGGCAAGAGACCCAGTACTTC. Protein: CASSLGTAPGQETQYF.